A single sample is the source of the 28 T cell receptor beta chains below, sequenced in a study of regulatory T cells in long-lasting Graves disease (dated by TCRdb to the early 2020s). The library was prepared using multiplex PCR. Instrument used: Illumina HiSeq 4000. TCR beta libraries were built with iRepertoire HTBI primers and Arm-PCR amplification of CDR3 regions. Using fastp at Q25 and MiXCR, TCRdb reprocessed the public reads and kept productive beta chains. Under each unique CDR3 protein, matching rows form one entry showing the most common genes and DNA. For this sample the table gives 300,000 to 400,000 distinct CDR3 sequences, of which about 18% were detected only once. The ten largest clones add up to 38% of the sample. The intended sense of this specimen's time point label: newly diagnosed GD, antithyroid drugs for less than 3 months. For both TCR sequencing and RNA sequencing, RNA was extracted from PBMCs using TRIzol.

The starting material was peripheral blood mononuclear cells (PBMCs), obtained at new diagnosis, from a patient treated with antithyroid drugs. Receptors were obtained from a female donor with Graves disease.

This clonotype was found once. V and J are TRBV2 and TRBJ2-3; 7 bases align to TRBD2. Germline V lookup: CDR1 SNHLY, CDR2 FYNNEI. J gave up 6 bases and V 7 bases, and 19 bases lay outside the gene matches. The CDR3 has 17 residues. CDR3 amino acids: CASKGDGLDLGVDTQYF. CDR3 in DNA: TGTGCCAGCAAGGGCGACGGACTAGACCTCGGGGTCGATACGCAGTATTTT.

This clonotype was seen many times. The chain links TRBV2 to TRBJ1-5; perhaps TRBD1 as D (6 bases). V dropped 1 base and J dropped 5 bases, with 9 bases sitting between them. Germline V gene data show CDR1 as SNHLY and CDR2 as FYNNEI. CDR3 length: 14 amino acids. Here the CDR3 DNA reads TGTGCCAGCAGTGAAGAAGGGGGGTATCAGCCCCAGCATTTT. As protein: CASSEEGGYQPQHF.

This clonotype has at least ten counts. This chain joins TRBV5-1 and TRBJ1-3, with a weak D call TRBD1 (5 bases). This CDR3 contains 16 residues. The V end lost 4 bases, the J end lost 0 bases, and 14 bases lay between the germline ends. Germline CDR1 and CDR2: SGHRS and YFSETQ. The CDR3 is CASSAGRTASGNTIYF. Written as DNA, the CDR3 is TGCGCCAGCAGCGCGGGACGGACCGCCTCTGGAAACACCATATATTTT.

This clonotype was found many times. The chain recombines TRBV18 with TRBJ1-5; D perhaps matches TRBD1 (5 bases). From germline, CDR1 is KGHSH and CDR2 LQKENI. V lost 3 bases and J lost 11, with 14 bases in between. The CDR3 runs to 13 residues. CDR3 sequence reads: CASSPTGESAQHF. In DNA, the CDR3 is TGTGCCAGCTCACCTACAGGTGAGTCGGCCCAGCATTTT.

On this clonotype: A much larger clone sits a single nucleotide away, making a read error possible. The CDR3 bases are TGTTCCAGTAGCACCGCCGGGACAGGGGGAAAGACCCAGTACTTC. It codes for CSSSTAGTGGKTQYF. The V gene is TRBV19, the J gene TRBJ2-5; 11 nucleotides line up with TRBD1. CDR1 and CDR2 from the germline V gene are LNHDA and SQIVND (reference sequence). CDR3 length equals 15 residues.

In DNA form, the CDR3 reads TGTGCCAGCCGACCAGGGTATAGTATGACTGAAGCTTTCTTT. It codes for CASRPGYSMTEAFF. The gene calls are TRBV6-2 or TRBV6-3 and TRBJ1-1, with D tentatively TRBD1 (5 bases). The CDR3 contains 14 residues. Trimming removed 8 bases at V and 5 bases at J, with 18 bases between. CDR1 and CDR2 (germline): MNHEY, SVGEGT.

A word on this clonotype: Since the CDR3 does not end with the conserved phenylalanine or tryptophan, this likely comes from a read error. The V gene is TRBV19, the J gene TRBJ1-6; D remains unclear. With 3 bases removed from V and 0 bases from J, the gap between germline ends came to 9 bases. The CDR3 extends over 16 amino acids. CDR1 is LNHDA, CDR2 SQIVND, per germline (reference sequence). CDR3 coding DNA: TGTGCCAGTAGTATTAGGGCCGGCTCCTATAATTCACCCCTCCACCTT. This sequence encodes CASSIRAGSYNSPLHL.

This clonotype was found a few times. CDR3 residues: CASSLPGLAANEQYF. CDR3 in DNA: TGTGCCAGCAGTTTACCCGGACTAGCTGCTAACGAGCAGTACTTC. The chain uses TRBV28 and TRBJ2-7; 8 bases agree with TRBD2. Germline CDR1 MDHEN, CDR2 SYDVKM. J was trimmed by 5 bases and V by 2 bases; bases with no gene match: 8. The CDR3 totals 15 residues. Together with reference TRBV28 and TRBJ2-7, the CDR3 gives the full variable domain: DVKVTQSSRYLVKRTGEKVFLECVQDMDHENMFWYRQDPGLGLRLIYFSYDVKMKEKGDIPEGYSVSREKKERFSLILESASTNQTSMYLCASSLPGLAANEQYFGPGTRLTVT.

This clonotype was detected many times. This chain uses TRBV7-3 with TRBJ2-1; no clear D gene. The CDR3 has 13 amino acids. Per the germline V gene, CDR1 is SGHTA and CDR2 is FQGTGA. V dropped 5 bases and J dropped 7 bases, with 12 bases sitting between them. The CDR3 region is CASSPDPTNEQFF. The CDR3 DNA sequence: TGTGCCAGCAGCCCAGACCCCACTAATGAGCAGTTCTTC.

This chain links TRBV29-1 with TRBJ2-1; 12 bases match TRBD2. Germline loops: CDR1 SQVTM, CDR2 ANQGSEA. The V and J ends lost 1 base and 9 bases, in that order; junction bases with no gene match: 10. The CDR3 runs to 16 residues. The CDR3 DNA is TGCAGCGTTGAAGGCCCCGGGACTAGCGGGTCTGGTGAGCAGTTCTTC. It codes for CSVEGPGTSGSGEQFF.

The CDR3 loop reads CSAPPRGAGSNEQFF. The DNA of the CDR3 is TGCAGTGCTCCCCCTAGGGGGGCTGGATCCAATGAGCAGTTCTTC. The rearrangement joins TRBV20-1 to TRBJ2-1; the D gene could be TRBD1 or TRBD2 (6 bases each). Germline V gene sequence: CDR1 DFQATT, CDR2 SNEGSKA (reference sequence). Trimming pared 5 bases from V and 6 bases from J, leaving 20 bases between. The CDR3 length is 15 residues.

This clonotype was observed at least ten times. J is TRBJ2-1 and V is TRBV2, with a tentative D call TRBD1 (5 bases). Trimming took off 4 bases at V and 5 bases at J, with 12 bases between the two ends. Germline loops: CDR1 SNHLY, CDR2 FYNNEI. CDR3 length equals 14 residues. CDR3 region: CASSGTRGDNEQFF. The DNA of the CDR3 is TGTGCCAGCAGTGGGACACGTGGTGACAATGAGCAGTTCTTC.

The rearrangement uses TRBV11-2 and TRBJ1-4, with D unresolved. The V gene lost 1 base and the J gene lost 6 bases, with 9 bases spanning the gap. The germline gives CDR1 SGHAT, CDR2 FQNNGV. The CDR3 has 14 amino acids. CDR3 DNA sequence: TGTGCCAGCAGCTTAGGAGCTCCTGATGAAAAACTGTTTTTT. It encodes CASSLGAPDEKLFF.

The chain employs TRBV27 and TRBJ2-7; the D is unclear. The CDR3 runs 14 residues. V gave up 3 bases and J gave up 0 bases, with 9 bases separating them. CDR1 MNHEY and CDR2 SMNVEV come from the germline V gene (reference sequence). For the CDR3, the DNA is TGTGCCAGCAGTTTTACGGCCAGCTCCTACGAGCAGTACTTC. It codes for CASSFTASSYEQYF.

Comment on this clonotype: At one of its ends the junction is not consistent with the germline gene, which may arise from a read error. This rearrangement joins TRBV11-2 to TRBJ2-5, with TRBD2 identical over 7 bases. Per germline, CDR1 SGHAT and CDR2 FQNNGV. The CDR3 covers 15 residues. For the CDR3, the DNA is TGTGCCGGCAGCTTAGGGCTAGCGGACCAAGAGACCCAGTACTTC. Protein sequence: CAGSLGLADQETQYF.

This clonotype was found many times. The chain joins TRBV6-1 to TRBJ2-1, with 9 bases matching TRBD1. This CDR3 comprises 18 residues. CDR1 MNHNS and CDR2 SASEGT come from the germline V gene. With V trimmed by 5 bases and J by 2 bases, 13 bases remained unmatched. CDR3 in amino acids: CASSRMPGTGRAYNEQFF. The CDR3 DNA sequence: TGTGCCAGCAGTCGAATGCCAGGGACAGGGCGCGCCTACAATGAGCAGTTCTTC.

This clonotype was counted at least ten times. J is TRBJ1-2 and V is TRBV30; 7 positions agree with TRBD1. The V and J ends lost 4 bases and 8 bases, in that order; junction bases with no gene match: 13. This CDR3 is built from 14 residues. Germline CDR1 reads GTSNPN; CDR2 reads SVGIG (reference sequence). CDR3 sequence: CAWTGQDPWGGYTF. CDR3 in DNA: TGTGCCTGGACCGGACAGGACCCCTGGGGCGGCTACACCTTC. The complete variable domain, with remaining parts taken from reference TRBV30 and TRBJ1-2, reads SQTIHQWPATLVQPVGSPLSLECTVEGTSNPNLYWYRQAAGRGLQLLFYSVGIGQISSEVPQNLSASRPQDRQFILSSKKLLLSDSGFYLCAWTGQDPWGGYTFGSGTRLTVV.

The gene calls are TRBV29-1 and TRBJ2-1, with TRBD1 matching 10 bases. J lost 3 bases, V lost 3 bases, and 5 bases had no gene match. Germline V gene lookup returns CDR1 SQVTM and CDR2 ANQGSEA. The CDR3 runs to 15 residues. The CDR3 DNA reads as TGCAGCGTTGATTTAGGACAGGGGGGCTACAATGAGCAGTTCTTC. It specifies CSVDLGQGGYNEQFF.

With regard to this clonotype: Given a much more abundant clone one base away, this may be a read error. The CDR3 DNA follows: TGTACCAGCAGCTTAGATCCCGACAAACGCTATGGCTACACCTTC. It is translated as CTSSLDPDKRYGYTF. The V gene is TRBV7-2, the J gene TRBJ1-2, with D uncertain. CDR3 length: 15 residues. Germline CDR1 reads SGHTA; CDR2 reads FQGNSA. V lost 1 base to trimming and J lost 4 bases, with 13 bases between them.

There are many counts of this clonotype. The chain couples TRBV2 to TRBJ2-5; unclear D gene. CDR3 size: 12 residues. CDR1 is SNHLY, CDR2 FYNNEI, per germline. V dropped 5 bases and J dropped 3 bases, with 7 bases sitting between them. CDR3 amino acids: CASSSTEETQYF. The CDR3 DNA reads as TGTGCCAGCAGTAGTACAGAAGAGACCCAGTACTTC.

This sequence joins TRBV5-8 and TRBJ2-7; 13 nucleotides line up with TRBD2. Per the germline V gene, CDR1 is SGHTS and CDR2 is YDEGEE. V shed 4 bases, J shed 2 bases, and the junction held 3 bases outside the gene matches. This CDR3 has 15 amino acids. The CDR3 sequence is CASSRTSGSPYEQYF. Here the CDR3 DNA reads TGTGCCAGCAGCCGGACTAGCGGGAGCCCCTACGAGCAGTACTTC.

This chain joins TRBV3-1 and TRBJ1-1, with D possibly being TRBD1 (6 bases). This CDR3 has 16 amino acids. Trimming removed 4 bases from V and 4 bases from J, with 19 bases in between. Germline CDR1 is LGHDT and CDR2 is YNNKEL (reference sequence). The CDR3 DNA sequence: TGTGCCAGCAGCCGCCAAGGGGAATCGACAGGCACTGAAGCTTTCTTT. Translating gives CASSRQGESTGTEAFF.

This clonotype has only a few counts. V is TRBV20-1 and J is TRBJ2-5; TRBD2 might be the D (5 bases). The germline gives CDR1 DFQATT, CDR2 SNEGSKA (reference sequence). This CDR3 spans 14 amino acids. V was cut by 0 bases and J by 5 bases, with 13 bases left in between. The CDR3 region is CSARDRAGLETQYF. DNA of the CDR3: TGCAGTGCTAGAGATCGGGCAGGACTGGAGACCCAGTACTTC.

This clonotype was counted ten times or more. V and J are TRBV29-1 and TRBJ2-6; TRBD1 matches at 8 bases. The V gene's germline CDR1 is SQVTM and CDR2 ANQGSEA. This CDR3 has 14 amino acids. After removal of 4 bases from V and 2 bases from J, the junction contained 1 base not matched to a gene. CDR3 nucleotide sequence: TGCAGCGTTGCGGACAGGGCTGGGGCCAACGTCCTGACTTTC. It encodes CSVADRAGANVLTF.

This clonotype was observed at least ten times. V is TRBV27 and J is TRBJ2-7, with TRBD2 matching 7 bases. Trimming at V came to 4 bases and at J to 2 bases, leaving 5 bases not matched to a gene. CDR3 length equals 14 residues. Germline CDR1 is MNHEY and CDR2 is SMNVEV (reference sequence). CDR3 coding DNA: TGTGCCAGCAGTTCAGCGGGACTACCCTACGAGCAGTACTTC. It translates to CASSSAGLPYEQYF.

This chain uses TRBV29-1 with TRBJ2-3; tentatively, D is TRBD1 (5 bases). V lost 7 bases to trimming and J lost 2 bases, with 10 bases between them. CDR1 and CDR2 from the germline V gene are SQVTM and ANQGSEA. This CDR3 spans 12 amino acids. The DNA for the CDR3 is TGCAGCGCTGGACAAACCACAGATACGCAGTATTTT. This sequence encodes CSAGQTTDTQYF.

In nucleotides, the CDR3 is TGTGCCAGCAGCCCTGGACAGTCTGGGGCCAACGTCCTGACTTTC. Translation gives CASSPGQSGANVLTF. J is TRBJ2-6 and V is TRBV3-1; maybe TRBD1 (6 bases). CDR1 is LGHDT and CDR2 is YNNKEL in the germline V gene (reference sequence). CDR3 length equals 15 residues. The ends were cut back, 4 bases at V and 1 base at J, with 8 bases in the middle.

This clonotype was seen repeatedly, ten times or more. The rearrangement links TRBV19 to TRBJ2-3; TRBD2 agrees at 8 bases. This CDR3 has 18 residues. The germline V gene has CDR1 LNHDA and CDR2 SQIVND (reference sequence). The J segment lost 1 base and the V segment lost 7 bases, leaving 16 bases of the junction unmatched. Here the CDR3 DNA reads TGTGCCAGTATTCTCCTTCCATGGACTAGCAATGGCACAGATACGCAGTATTTT. This codes for CASILLPWTSNGTDTQYF.